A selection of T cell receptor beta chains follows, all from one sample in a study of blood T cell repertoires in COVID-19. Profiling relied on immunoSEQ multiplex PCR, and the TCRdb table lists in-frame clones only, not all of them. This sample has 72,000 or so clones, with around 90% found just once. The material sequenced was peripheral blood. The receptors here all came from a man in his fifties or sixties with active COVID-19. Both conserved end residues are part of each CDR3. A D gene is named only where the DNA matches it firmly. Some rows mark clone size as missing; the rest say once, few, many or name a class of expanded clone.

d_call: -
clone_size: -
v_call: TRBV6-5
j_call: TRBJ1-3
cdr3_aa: CASSNRASYGNTIYF
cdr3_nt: TGTGCCAGCAGTAACAGAGCCTCTTACGGAAACACCATATATTTT

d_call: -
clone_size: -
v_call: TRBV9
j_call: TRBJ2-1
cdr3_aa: CASSPRGVGPGFF
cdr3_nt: TGTGCCAGCAGCCCCAGGGGAGTAGGGCCGGGATTCTTC

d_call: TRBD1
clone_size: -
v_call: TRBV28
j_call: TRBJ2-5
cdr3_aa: CASSLGTGEKTQYF
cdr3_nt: TGTGCCAGCAGTTTGGGGACAGGGGAGAAGACCCAGTACTTC

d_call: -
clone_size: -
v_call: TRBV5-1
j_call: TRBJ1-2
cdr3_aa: CASSLNRDYGYTF
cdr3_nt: TGCGCCAGCAGCTTAAACAGGGACTATGGCTACACCTTC

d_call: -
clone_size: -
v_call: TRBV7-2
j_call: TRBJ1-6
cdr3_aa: CATSLDSRNSPLHF
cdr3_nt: TGTGCCACCAGCTTAGATAGTAGAAATTCACCCCTCCACTTT

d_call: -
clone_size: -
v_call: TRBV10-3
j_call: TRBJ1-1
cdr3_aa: CAISERDTRAEAFF
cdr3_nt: TGTGCCATCAGTGAGCGGGACACGAGGGCTGAAGCTTTCTTT

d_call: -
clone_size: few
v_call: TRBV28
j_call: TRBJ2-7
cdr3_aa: CASSRPTGPGEQYF
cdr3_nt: TGTGCCAGCAGCCGCCCGACAGGTCCCGGCGAGCAGTACTTC

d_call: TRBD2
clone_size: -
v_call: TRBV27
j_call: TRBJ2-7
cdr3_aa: CASSFYYGTSSDEQYF
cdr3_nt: TGTGCCAGCAGTTTTTATTATGGGACTAGCAGCGACGAGCAGTACTTC

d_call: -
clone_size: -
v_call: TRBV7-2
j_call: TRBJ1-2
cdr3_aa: CASSLVGQLAYGYTF
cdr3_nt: TGTGCCAGCAGCTTAGTTGGACAACTAGCTTATGGCTACACCTTC

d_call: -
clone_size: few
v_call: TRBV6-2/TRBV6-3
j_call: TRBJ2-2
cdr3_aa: CASSRKGGGSTGELFF
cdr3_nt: TGTGCCAGCAGCCGAAAGGGCGGGGGCAGTACCGGGGAGCTGTTTTTT

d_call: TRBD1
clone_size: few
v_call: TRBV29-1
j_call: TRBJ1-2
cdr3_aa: CSVGGTGSYNYGYTF
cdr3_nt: TGCAGCGTAGGAGGGACAGGGTCGTACAACTATGGCTACACCTTC

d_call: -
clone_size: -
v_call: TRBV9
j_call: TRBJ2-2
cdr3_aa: CASSVAVTGELFF
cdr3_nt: TGTGCCAGCAGCGTAGCGGTTACCGGGGAGCTGTTTTTT

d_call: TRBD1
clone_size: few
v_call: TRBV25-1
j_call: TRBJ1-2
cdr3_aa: CASSLRTGLGGYTF
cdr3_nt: TGTGCCAGCAGTCTAAGGACAGGGCTCGGTGGCTACACCTTC

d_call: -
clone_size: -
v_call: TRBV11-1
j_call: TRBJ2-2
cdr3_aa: CASSFRPGPLTGELFF
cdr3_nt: TGTGCCAGCAGCTTCCGACCTGGGCCCCTCACCGGGGAGCTGTTTTTT

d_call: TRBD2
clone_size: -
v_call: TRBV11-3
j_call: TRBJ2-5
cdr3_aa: CASSPTSGGSGTQYF
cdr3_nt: TGTGCCAGCAGCCCGACTAGCGGGGGCTCGGGGACCCAGTACTTC

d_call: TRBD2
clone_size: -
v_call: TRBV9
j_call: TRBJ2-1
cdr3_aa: CASSVSPSGGAGSYNEQFF
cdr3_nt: TGTGCCAGCAGCGTAAGTCCGAGCGGGGGGGCCGGATCCTACAATGAGCAGTTCTTC

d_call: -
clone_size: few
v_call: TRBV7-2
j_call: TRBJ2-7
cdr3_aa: CASSLVIGAEYF
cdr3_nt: TGTGCCAGCAGCTTAGTAATAGGGGCGGAGTACTTC

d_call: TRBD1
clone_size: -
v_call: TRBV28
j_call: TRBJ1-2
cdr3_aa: CASSFTGTESSYGYTF
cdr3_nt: TGTGCCAGCAGTTTTACCGGGACAGAGTCTAGCTATGGCTACACCTTC

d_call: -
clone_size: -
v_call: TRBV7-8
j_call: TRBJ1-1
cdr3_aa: CASSALGAIRAEAFF
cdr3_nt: TGTGCCAGCAGCGCCCTGGGTGCGATCAGGGCTGAAGCTTTCTTT

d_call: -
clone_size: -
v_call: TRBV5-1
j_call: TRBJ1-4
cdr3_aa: CASSSGQPSNEKLFF
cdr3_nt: TGCGCCAGCAGCTCCGGACAGCCCTCTAATGAAAAACTGTTTTTT

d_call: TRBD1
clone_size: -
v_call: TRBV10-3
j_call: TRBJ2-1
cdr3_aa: CAISFRGPGRASSYNEQFF
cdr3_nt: TGTGCCATCAGTTTCAGGGGGCCTGGTCGGGCGAGCTCCTACAATGAGCAGTTCTTC

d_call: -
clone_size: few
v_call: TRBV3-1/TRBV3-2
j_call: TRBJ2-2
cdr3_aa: CASSQGGRTGELFF
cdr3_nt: TGTGCCAGCAGCCAAGGTGGGAGGACCGGGGAGCTGTTTTTT

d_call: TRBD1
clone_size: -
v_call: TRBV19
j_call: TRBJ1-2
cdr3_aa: CASSTGQAATGNYGYTF
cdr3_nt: TGTGCCAGTAGTACGGGACAGGCGGCCACGGGTAACTATGGCTACACCTTC

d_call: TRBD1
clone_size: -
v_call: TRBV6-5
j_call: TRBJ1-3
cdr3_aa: CASRNPGQGNTIYF
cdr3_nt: TGTGCCAGCAGGAACCCGGGACAGGGGAACACCATATATTTT

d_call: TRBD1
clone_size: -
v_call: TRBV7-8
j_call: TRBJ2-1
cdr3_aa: CASSQTGGSYNEQFF
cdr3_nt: TGTGCCAGCAGCCAAACAGGGGGCTCCTACAATGAGCAGTTCTTC

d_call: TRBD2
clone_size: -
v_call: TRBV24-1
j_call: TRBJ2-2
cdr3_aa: CATSGEGSTGELFF
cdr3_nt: TGTGCCACCAGTGGGGAGGGGTCCACCGGGGAGCTGTTTTTT

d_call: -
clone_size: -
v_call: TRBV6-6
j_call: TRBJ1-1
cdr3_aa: CASSLGAMNTEAFF
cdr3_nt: TGTGCCAGCAGCCTCGGAGCGATGAACACTGAAGCTTTCTTT

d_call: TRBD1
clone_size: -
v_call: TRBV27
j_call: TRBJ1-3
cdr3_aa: CASSFLPPQQGGNTIYF
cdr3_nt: TGTGCCAGCAGTTTTCTGCCCCCTCAACAGGGGGGAAACACCATATATTTT

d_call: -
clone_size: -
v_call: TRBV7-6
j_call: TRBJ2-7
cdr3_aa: CASSSGANRAVAGEQYF
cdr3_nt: TGTGCCAGCAGCTCAGGGGCGAACAGGGCTGTGGCCGGCGAGCAGTACTTC

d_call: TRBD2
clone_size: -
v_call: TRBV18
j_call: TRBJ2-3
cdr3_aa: CASSLIAGGRSDTQYF
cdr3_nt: TGTGCCAGCTCACTGATAGCGGGGGGCCGGTCAGATACGCAGTATTTT

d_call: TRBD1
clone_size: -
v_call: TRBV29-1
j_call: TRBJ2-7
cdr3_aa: CSVPGGSYEQYF
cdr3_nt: TGCAGCGTTCCAGGGGGCTCCTACGAGCAGTACTTC

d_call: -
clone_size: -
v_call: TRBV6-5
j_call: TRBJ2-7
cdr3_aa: CASNQAGGILYEQYF
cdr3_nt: TGTGCCAGCAATCAGGCGGGCGGGATCCTCTACGAGCAGTACTTC

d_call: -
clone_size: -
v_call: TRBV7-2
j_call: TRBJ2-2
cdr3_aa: CASSPLIGGELFF
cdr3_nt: TGTGCCAGCAGCCCCCTGATCGGCGGGGAGCTGTTTTTT

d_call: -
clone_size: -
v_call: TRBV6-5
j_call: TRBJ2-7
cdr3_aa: CASGFPPYEQYF
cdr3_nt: TGTGCCAGCGGTTTTCCTCCCTACGAGCAGTACTTC

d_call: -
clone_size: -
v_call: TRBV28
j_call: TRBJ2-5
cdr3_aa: CASSLAGIETQYF
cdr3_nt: TGTGCCAGCAGTTTGGCGGGAATCGAGACCCAGTACTTC

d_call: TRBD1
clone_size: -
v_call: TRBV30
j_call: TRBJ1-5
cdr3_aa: CAWSVGWGTGNQPQHF
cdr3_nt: TGTGCCTGGAGTGTAGGTTGGGGGACAGGTAATCAGCCCCAGCATTTT

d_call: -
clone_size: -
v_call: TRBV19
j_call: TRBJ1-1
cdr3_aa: CASSTLQGIEAFF
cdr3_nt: TGTGCCAGTAGTACCTTACAGGGAATCGAAGCTTTCTTT

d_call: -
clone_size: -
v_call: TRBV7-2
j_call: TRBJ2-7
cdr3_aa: CASSSWSYEQYF
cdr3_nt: TGTGCCAGCAGCTCTTGGAGCTACGAGCAGTACTTC

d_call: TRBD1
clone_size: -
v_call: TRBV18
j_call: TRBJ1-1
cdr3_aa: CASSPGQGWNTEAFF
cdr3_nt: TGTGCCAGCTCCCCCGGACAGGGTTGGAACACTGAAGCTTTCTTT

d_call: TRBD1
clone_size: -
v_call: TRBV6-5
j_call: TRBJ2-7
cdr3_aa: CASRPGQGSSYEQYF
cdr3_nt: TGTGCCAGCAGACCGGGACAGGGGAGCTCCTACGAGCAGTACTTC

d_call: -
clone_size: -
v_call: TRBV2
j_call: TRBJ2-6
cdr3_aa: CASSDRSGANVLTF
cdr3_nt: TGTGCCAGCAGTGACCGCTCTGGGGCCAACGTCCTGACTTTC